This T cell receptor (beta chain) originates from a study of cytomegalovirus exposure and HLA in healthy donors. Trimming took 5 bases from V and 5 from J, leaving 17 bases between them. From germline, CDR1 is MDHEN and CDR2 SYDVKM. The CDR3 contains 15 residues. Sequencing used immunoSEQ multiplex PCR; TCRdb keeps in-frame clones, though not all of them. The sample records approximately 120,000 clones, roughly 89% being singletons. This TCR derives from a woman between 18 and 30 years old in good health and CMV-seronegative. Sequenced input: PBMCs. This sequence joins TRBV28 and TRBJ2-3; the D gene is possibly TRBD2 (7 bases). CDR3 in DNA: TGTGCCAGCAGTCCCCCGGGGGGCCGGCAAGATACGCAGTATTTT. Its protein product is CASSPPGGRQDTQYF.